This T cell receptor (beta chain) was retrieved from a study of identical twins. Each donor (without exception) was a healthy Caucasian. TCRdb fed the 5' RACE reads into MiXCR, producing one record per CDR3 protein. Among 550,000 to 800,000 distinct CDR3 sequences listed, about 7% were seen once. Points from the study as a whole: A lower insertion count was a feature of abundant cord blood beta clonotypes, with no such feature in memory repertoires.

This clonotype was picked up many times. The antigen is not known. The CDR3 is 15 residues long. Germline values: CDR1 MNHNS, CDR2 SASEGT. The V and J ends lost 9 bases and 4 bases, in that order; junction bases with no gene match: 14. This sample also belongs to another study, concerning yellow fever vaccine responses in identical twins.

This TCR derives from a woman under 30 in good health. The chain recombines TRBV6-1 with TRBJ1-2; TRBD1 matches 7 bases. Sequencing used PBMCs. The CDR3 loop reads CASSSQGRATYGYTF. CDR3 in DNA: TGTGCCAGTAGCTCACAGGGGCGAGCTACCTATGGCTACACCTTC.